This record covers a single T cell receptor (beta chain). This record belongs to a study of T cell changes during pregnancy in multiple sclerosis. The assay was immunoSEQ multiplex PCR, and TCRdb's table has in-frame clones only and misses some. The top ten hold around 3% of the sample, which has 79,000 or so clones, 75% to 90% seen once. This CDR3 region has 14 residues. V trimming: 5 bases; J trimming: 1 base; junction bases outside the gene matches: 4. Germline CDR1 MNHEY, CDR2 SMNVEV (reference sequence). This sequence joins TRBV27 and TRBJ2-5, with 7 bases lining up with TRBD1. The sequence was obtained from a female donor with multiple sclerosis, enrolled in a pregnancy study. Sequences were derived from peripheral blood, sampled before pregnancy. Here the CDR3 reads CASSPWDSQETQYF. The CDR3 DNA reads TGTGCCAGCAGTCCGTGGGACAGCCAAGAGACCCAGTACTTC.